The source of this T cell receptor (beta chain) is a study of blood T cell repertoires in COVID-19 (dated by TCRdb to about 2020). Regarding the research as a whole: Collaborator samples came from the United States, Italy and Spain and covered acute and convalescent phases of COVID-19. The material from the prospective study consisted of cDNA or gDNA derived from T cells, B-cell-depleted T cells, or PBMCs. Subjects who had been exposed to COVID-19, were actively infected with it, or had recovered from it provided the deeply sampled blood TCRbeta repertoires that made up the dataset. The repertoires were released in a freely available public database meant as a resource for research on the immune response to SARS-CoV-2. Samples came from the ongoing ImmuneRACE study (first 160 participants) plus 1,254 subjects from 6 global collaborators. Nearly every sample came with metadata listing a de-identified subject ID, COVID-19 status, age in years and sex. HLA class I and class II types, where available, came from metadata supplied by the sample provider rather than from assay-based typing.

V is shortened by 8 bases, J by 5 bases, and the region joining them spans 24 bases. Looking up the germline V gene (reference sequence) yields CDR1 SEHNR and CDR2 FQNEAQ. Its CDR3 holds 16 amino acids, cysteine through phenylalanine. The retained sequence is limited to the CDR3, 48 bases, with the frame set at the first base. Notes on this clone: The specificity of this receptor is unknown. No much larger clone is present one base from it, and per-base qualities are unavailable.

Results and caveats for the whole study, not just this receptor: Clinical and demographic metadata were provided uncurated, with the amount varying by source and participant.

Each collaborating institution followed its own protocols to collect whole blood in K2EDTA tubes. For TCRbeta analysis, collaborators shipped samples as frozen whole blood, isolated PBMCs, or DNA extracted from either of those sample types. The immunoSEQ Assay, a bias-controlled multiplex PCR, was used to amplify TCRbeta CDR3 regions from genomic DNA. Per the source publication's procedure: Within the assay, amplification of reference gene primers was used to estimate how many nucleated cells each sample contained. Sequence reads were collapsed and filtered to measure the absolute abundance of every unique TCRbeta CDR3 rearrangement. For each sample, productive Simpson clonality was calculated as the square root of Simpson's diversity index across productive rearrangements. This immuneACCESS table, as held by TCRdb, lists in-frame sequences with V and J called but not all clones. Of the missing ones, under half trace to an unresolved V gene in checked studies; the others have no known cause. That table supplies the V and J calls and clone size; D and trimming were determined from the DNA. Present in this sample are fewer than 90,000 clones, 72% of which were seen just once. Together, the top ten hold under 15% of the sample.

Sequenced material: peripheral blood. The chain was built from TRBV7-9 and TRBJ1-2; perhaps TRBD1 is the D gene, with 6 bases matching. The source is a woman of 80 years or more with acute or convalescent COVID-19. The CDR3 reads CASALGGGGDVYGYTF. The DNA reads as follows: TGTGCCAGCGCCCTGGGCGGGGGCGGGGATGTTTATGGCTACACCTTC.